Given below is one T cell receptor beta chain in context. The antigen remains undetermined. The sample belongs to a study of blood T cells in healthy people across ages. Study-wide findings and caveats: TCR beta diversity, measured per million T cells, fell in a roughly linear way with age.

Then a second PCR, running roughly 7 to 11 cycles, was carried out with a sample-barcoded 5' primer and a J-beta primer mix. MiXCR was run by TCRdb on the 5' RACE reads, yielding one entry per CDR3 protein. Seen here are approximately 800,000 distinct CDR3 sequences, under 80% observed once, and the top ten hold about 27%. Each donor was a healthy Caucasian individual from Russia, aged roughly 6 to 100. The sequenced material came from blood. The clonotype originates from a man aged 25-40 years in good health.

In nucleotides, the CDR3 is TGTGCCAGCAGTTACGACCATACGCAGTATTTT. It translates to CASSYDHTQYF. The gene calls are TRBV6-5 and TRBJ2-3; D is unresolved. Trimming removed 2 bases from V and 7 bases from J, with 4 bases in between. Looked up from germline, CDR1 is MNHEY and CDR2 is SVGAGI. The length of the CDR3 is 11 residues.